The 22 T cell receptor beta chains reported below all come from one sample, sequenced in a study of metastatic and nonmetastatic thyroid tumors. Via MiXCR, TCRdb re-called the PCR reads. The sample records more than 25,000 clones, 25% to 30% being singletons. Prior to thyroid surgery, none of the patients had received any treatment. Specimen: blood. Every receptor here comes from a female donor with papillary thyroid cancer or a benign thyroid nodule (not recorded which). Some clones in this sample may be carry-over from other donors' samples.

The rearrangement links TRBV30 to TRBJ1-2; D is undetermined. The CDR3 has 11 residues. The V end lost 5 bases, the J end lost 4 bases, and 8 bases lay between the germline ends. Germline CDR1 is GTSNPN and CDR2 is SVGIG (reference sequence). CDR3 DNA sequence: TGTGCCTGGTCTCACAGCTATGGCTACACCTTC. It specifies CAWSHSYGYTF.

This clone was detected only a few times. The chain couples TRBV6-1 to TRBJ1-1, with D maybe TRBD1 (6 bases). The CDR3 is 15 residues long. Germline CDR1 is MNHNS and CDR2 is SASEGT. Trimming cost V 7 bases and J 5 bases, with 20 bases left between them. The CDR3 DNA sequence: TGTGCCAGCAATCCCGAATACAGGGTGGCGACTGAAGCTTTCTTT. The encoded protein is CASNPEYRVATEAFF.

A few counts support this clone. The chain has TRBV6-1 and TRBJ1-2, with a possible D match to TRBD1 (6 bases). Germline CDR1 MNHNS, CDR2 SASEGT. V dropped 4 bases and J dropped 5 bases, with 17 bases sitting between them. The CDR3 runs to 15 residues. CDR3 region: CASSARGGRGYGYTF. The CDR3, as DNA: TGTGCCAGCAGTGCTAGAGGGGGACGTGGGTATGGCTACACCTTC.

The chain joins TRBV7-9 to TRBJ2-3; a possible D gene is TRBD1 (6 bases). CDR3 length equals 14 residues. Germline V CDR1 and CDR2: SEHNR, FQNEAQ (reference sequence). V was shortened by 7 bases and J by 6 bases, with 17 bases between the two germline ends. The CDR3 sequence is CASIPRRDTDTQYF. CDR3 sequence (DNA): TGTGCCAGCATCCCCCGAAGGGACACGGATACGCAGTATTTT.

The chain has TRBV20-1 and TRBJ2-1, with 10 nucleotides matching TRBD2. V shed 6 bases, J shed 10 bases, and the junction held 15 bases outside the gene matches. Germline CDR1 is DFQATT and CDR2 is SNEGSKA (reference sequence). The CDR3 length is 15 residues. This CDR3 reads CSATSSLAGAEEQFF. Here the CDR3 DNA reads TGCAGTGCCACTAGTTCCCTAGCGGGAGCGGAGGAGCAGTTCTTC.

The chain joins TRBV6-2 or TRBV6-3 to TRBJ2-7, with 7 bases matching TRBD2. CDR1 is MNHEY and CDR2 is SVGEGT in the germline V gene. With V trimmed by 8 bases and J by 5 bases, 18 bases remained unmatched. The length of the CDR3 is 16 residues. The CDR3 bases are TGTGCCAGCGATTCTCTAGGAGGGAGGGCCAAGAACGAGCAGTACTTC. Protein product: CASDSLGGRAKNEQYF.

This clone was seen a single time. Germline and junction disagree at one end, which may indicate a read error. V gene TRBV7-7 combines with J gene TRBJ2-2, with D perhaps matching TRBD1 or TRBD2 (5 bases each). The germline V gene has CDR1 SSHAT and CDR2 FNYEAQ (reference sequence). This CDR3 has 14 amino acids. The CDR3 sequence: CASSSGGVAWELFF. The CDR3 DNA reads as TGTGCTAGCAGCTCTGGGGGAGTCGCCTGGGAGCTGTTTTTT.

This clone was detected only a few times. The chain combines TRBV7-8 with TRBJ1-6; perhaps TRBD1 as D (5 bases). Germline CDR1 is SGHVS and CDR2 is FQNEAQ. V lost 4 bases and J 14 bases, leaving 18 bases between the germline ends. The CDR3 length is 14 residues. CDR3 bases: TGTGCCAGCAGCTCCCGGTCCCTCCAGGGAGCCCTCCACTTT. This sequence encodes CASSSRSLQGALHF.

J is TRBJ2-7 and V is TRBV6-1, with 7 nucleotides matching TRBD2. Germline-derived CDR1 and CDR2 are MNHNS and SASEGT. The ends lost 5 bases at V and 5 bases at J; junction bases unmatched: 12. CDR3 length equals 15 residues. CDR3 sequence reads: CASSRVGAGANEQYF. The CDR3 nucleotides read TGTGCCAGCAGTCGGGTGGGCGCGGGAGCCAACGAGCAGTACTTC.

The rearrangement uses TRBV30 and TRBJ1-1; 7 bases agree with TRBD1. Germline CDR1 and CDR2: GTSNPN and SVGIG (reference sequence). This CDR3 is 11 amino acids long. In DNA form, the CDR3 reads TGTGGGTGTACGACAGGGTGCGCAGCTTTCTTT. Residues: CGCTTGCAAFF.

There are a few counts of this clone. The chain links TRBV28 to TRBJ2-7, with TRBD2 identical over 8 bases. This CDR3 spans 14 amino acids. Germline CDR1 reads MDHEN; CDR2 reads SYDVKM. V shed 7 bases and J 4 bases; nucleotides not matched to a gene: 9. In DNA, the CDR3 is TGTGCCAGCAACCGGGGGGGGAGTTCATACGAGCAGTACTTC. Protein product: CASNRGGSSYEQYF.

CDR3 coding DNA: TGCAGTGCTAGAGGACTAACTCGGGACATGAGCTCCTACGAGCAGTACTTC. Translation gives CSARGLTRDMSSYEQYF. The chain links TRBV20-1 to TRBJ2-7; D may be TRBD1 (6 bases). Germline assignment: CDR1 DFQATT and CDR2 SNEGSKA (reference sequence). V was trimmed by 1 base and J by 0 bases, leaving 19 bases between them. This CDR3 comprises 17 residues.

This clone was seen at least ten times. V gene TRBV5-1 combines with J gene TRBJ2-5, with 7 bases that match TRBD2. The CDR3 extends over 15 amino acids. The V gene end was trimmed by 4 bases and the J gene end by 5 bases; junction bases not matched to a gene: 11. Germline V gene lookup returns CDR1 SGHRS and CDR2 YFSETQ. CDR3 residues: CASSLGAGVGETQYF. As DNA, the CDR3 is TGCGCCAGCAGCCTTGGTGCGGGAGTGGGGGAGACCCAGTACTTC.

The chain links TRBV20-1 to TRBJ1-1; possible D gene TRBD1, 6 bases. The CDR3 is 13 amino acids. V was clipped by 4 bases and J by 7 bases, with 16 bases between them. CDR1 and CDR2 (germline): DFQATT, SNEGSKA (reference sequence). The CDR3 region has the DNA TGCAGTGCTATCCCGATAGGAGGGGGTGAAGCTTTCTTT. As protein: CSAIPIGGGEAFF.

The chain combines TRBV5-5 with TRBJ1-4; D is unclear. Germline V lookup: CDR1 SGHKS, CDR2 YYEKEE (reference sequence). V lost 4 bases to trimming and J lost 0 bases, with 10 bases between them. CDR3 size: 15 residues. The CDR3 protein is CASSPTTATNEKLFF. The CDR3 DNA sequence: TGTGCCAGCAGCCCCACCACCGCAACTAATGAAAAACTGTTTTTT.

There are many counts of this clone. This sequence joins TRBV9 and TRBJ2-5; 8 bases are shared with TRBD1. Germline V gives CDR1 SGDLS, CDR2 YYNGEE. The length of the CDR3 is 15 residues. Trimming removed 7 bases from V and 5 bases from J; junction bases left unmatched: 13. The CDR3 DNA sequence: TGTGCCAGCTCCAAGACAGGGGCCCCGGGGGAGACCCAGTACTTC. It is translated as CASSKTGAPGETQYF.

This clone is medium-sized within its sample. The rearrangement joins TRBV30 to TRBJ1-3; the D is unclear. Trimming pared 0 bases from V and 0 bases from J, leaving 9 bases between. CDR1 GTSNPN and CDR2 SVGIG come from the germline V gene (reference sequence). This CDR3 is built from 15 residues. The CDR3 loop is CAWSVYRPSGNTIYF. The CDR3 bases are TGTGCCTGGAGTGTATACCGTCCCTCTGGAAACACCATATATTTT.

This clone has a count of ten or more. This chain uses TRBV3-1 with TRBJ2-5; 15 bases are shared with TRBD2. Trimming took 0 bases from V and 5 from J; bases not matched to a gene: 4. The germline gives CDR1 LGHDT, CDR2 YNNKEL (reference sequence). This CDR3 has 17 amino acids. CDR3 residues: CASSQDRTSGRVETQYF. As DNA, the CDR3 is TGTGCCAGCAGCCAAGACAGGACTAGCGGGAGGGTCGAGACCCAGTACTTC.

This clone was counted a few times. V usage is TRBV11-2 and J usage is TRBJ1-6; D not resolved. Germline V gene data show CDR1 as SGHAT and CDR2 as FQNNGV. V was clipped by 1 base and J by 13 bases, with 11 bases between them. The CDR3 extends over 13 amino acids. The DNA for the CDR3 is TGTGCCAGCAGCTTAGGAGGGAAGCTTCCCCTCCACTTT. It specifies CASSLGGKLPLHF.

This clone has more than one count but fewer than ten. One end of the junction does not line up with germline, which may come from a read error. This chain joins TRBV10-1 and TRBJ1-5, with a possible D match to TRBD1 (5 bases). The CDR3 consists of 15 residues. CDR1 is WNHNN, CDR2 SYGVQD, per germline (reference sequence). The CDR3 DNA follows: TGCGCCAGCACCCTTCGACAGCCGCGCAATGAGCCTCAGCATTTT. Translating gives CASTLRQPRNEPQHF.

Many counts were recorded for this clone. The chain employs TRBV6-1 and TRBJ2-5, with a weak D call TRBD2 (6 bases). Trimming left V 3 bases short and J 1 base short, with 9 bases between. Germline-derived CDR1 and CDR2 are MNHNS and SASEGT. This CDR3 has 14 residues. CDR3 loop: CASSDKTSQETQYF. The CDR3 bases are TGTGCCAGCAGTGATAAGACTAGCCAAGAGACCCAGTACTTC.

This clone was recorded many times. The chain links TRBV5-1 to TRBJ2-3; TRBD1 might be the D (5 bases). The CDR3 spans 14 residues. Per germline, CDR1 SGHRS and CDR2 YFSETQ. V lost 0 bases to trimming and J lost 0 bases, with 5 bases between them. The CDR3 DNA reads TGCGCCAGCAGCTTGGGGACAAGCACAGATACGCAGTATTTT. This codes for CASSLGTSTDTQYF. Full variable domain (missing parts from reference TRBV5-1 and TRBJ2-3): KAGVTQTPRYLIKTRGQQVTLSCSPISGHRSVSWYQQTPGQGLQFLFEYFSETQRNKGNFPGRFSGRQFSNSRSEMNVSTLELGDSALYLCASSLGTSTDTQYFGPGTRLTVL.